This TCR beta chain emerged from a study of T cells in Graves' hyperthyroidism and ophthalmopathy. Overall study context: Upon initial diagnosis and before any treatment, peripheral blood was collected.

Researchers amplified the TCR beta CDR3 regions from RNA transcripts. Primed by the HTBI set, a first-round RT-PCR was run on the TCR CDR3. One entry per CDR3 protein results from TCRdb running MiXCR on the multiplex PCR reads. The sample includes more than 450,000 distinct CDR3 sequences, just under 20% of them seen just once. This clonotype was observed a handful of times. Its specificity is not known. V lost 3 bases to trimming and J lost 2 bases, with 11 bases between them. The germline gives CDR1 SGHVS, CDR2 FQNEAQ. The CDR3 has 15 amino acids. Study outcomes and limitations: In validation, the model predicted ophthalmopathy. These predictions came a median roughly 7.1 months before onset.

Each diagnosis drew on symptoms, thyroxine, TRAb, thyroid ultrasound and orbital computed tomography findings. The source of the PBMCs was 9.5 to 10 ml of fresh peripheral blood. The receptor was isolated from a man between 40 and 49 years old with Graves' ophthalmopathy. This rearrangement joins TRBV7-8 to TRBJ1-5; the D gene is possibly TRBD1 (6 bases). Sequencing was performed on blood. As DNA, the CDR3 is TGTGCCAGCAGCTTCGGGGGGCAGGGCAATCAGCCCCAGCATTTT. Its protein product is CASSFGGQGNQPQHF.